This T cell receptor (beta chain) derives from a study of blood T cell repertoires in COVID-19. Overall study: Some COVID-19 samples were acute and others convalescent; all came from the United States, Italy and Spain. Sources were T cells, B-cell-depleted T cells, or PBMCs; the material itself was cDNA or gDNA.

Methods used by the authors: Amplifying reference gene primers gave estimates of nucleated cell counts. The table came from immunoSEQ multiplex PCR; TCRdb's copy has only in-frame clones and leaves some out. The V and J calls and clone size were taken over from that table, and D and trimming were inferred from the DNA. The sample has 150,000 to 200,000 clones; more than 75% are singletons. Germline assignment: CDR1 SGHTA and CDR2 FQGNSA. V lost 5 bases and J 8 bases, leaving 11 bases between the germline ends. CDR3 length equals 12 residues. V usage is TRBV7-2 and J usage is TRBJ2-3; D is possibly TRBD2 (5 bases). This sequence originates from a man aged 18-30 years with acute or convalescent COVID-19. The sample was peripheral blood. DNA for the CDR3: TGTGCCAGCAGCGGGGAGTTGGGTACGCAGTATTTT. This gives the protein CASSGELGTQYF.